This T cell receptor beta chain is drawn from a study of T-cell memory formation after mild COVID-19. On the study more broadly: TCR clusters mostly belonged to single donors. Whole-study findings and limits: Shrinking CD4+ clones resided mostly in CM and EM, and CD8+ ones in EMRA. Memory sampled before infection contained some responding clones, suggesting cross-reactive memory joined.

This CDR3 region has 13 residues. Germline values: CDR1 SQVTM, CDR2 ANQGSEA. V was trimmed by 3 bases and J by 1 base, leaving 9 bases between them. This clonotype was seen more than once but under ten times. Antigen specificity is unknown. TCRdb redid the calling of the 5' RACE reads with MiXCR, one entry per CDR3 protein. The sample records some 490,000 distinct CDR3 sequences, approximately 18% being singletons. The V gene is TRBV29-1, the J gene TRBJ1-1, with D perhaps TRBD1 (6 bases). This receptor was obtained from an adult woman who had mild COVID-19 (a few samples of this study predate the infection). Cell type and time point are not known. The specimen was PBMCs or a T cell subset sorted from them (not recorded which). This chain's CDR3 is CSVENRANTEAFF. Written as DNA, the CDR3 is TGCAGCGTTGAGAACAGGGCGAACACTGAAGCTTTCTTT.